A selection of T cell receptor beta chains follows, all from one sample in a study of cytomegalovirus exposure and HLA in healthy donors. The data were produced by immunoSEQ multiplex PCR, yet TCRdb's version contains in-frame clones alone and is incomplete. This repertoire shows over 200,000 clones, around 91% found once; its top ten account for roughly 3%. The sequenced sample consisted of PBMCs. The receptors shown here come from a woman between 25 and 40 years old in good health and CMV-seronegative. Both conserved end residues are part of each CDR3. The D gene is left open where the match is weak. Some rows have no size entry. The others give once, few or many, or a class for an expanded clone.

cdr3_length	clone_size	j_call	v_call	d_call	cdr3_nt	cdr3_aa
16	-	TRBJ2-3	TRBV10-3	TRBD2	TGTGCCATCGCCGGGACTAGCGGGTTCAGCACAGATACGCAGTATTTT	CAIAGTSGFSTDTQYF
15	-	TRBJ1-2	TRBV27	TRBD1	TGTGCCAGCAGTTTATTGACAGGGGGTAGCTATGGCTACACCTTC	CASSLLTGGSYGYTF
14	-	TRBJ1-2	TRBV7-6	-	TGTGCCAGCAGCTTAGAAGTCAGTGGATTGGGCTACACCTTC	CASSLEVSGLGYTF
14	-	TRBJ2-1	TRBV7-7	-	TGTGCCAGCAGCTTAGCTCCGTCAGGGTATGAGCAGTTCTTC	CASSLAPSGYEQFF
15	few	TRBJ2-2	TRBV2	TRBD1	TGTGCCACCCACGCCGGACAGGGATACACCGGGGAGCTGTTTTTT	CATHAGQGYTGELFF
12	-	TRBJ2-3	TRBV29-1	TRBD2	TGCAGCGTTCGGGGGGGCACAGATACGCAGTATTTT	CSVRGGTDTQYF
12	-	TRBJ2-3	TRBV11-3	-	TGTGCCAGCAGAAACAGGGCAGATACGCAGTATTTT	CASRNRADTQYF
13	-	TRBJ2-7	TRBV28	-	TGTGCCAGCAGATCAGGGCTCTCCTACGAGCAGTACTTC	CASRSGLSYEQYF
19	-	TRBJ2-3	TRBV27	TRBD2	TGTGCCAGCAGCAATAGGGGAGAGGAGTGGTTAGCGGGGAAAGATACGCAGTATTTT	CASSNRGEEWLAGKDTQYF
13	-	TRBJ2-5	TRBV7-2	TRBD2	TGTGCCAGCAGCCAGGGACTAGAGGAGACCCAGTACTTC	CASSQGLEETQYF
13	once	TRBJ2-4	TRBV7-9	-	TGTGCCAGCAGCTTTGGACAGAAAAACATTCAGTACTTC	CASSFGQKNIQYF
13	few	TRBJ1-5	TRBV7-2	-	TGTGCCAGCAGCCCCCAGGTCAATCAGCCCCAGCATTTT	CASSPQVNQPQHF
18	-	TRBJ2-2	TRBV11-3	-	TGTGCCAGCAGCTTAGATCAATCCCATGGGGGCCGAACCGGGGAGCTGTTTTTT	CASSLDQSHGGRTGELFF
13	-	TRBJ2-2	TRBV5-6	TRBD2	TGTGCCAGCAGCTTAGCGGGGGTCCGGGAGCTGTTTTTT	CASSLAGVRELFF
19	-	TRBJ1-2	TRBV5-1	-	TGCGCCAGCAGCTTGGCCGTTTTGCCGTCAGGTCCCAAAAACTATGGCTACACCTTC	CASSLAVLPSGPKNYGYTF
14	once	TRBJ2-7	TRBV7-2	-	TGTGCCAGCAGCTTAGACCACTCGGGGTACGAGCAGTACTTC	CASSLDHSGYEQYF
15	-	TRBJ1-5	TRBV28	-	TGTGCCAGCAGGACTCTGGCAGGGGGCAATCAGCCCCAGCATTTT	CASRTLAGGNQPQHF
16	once	TRBJ2-7	TRBV18	TRBD2	TGTGCCAGCTCACCACGGCTAGCGGGGGGTCGTAGCGAGCAGTACTTC	CASSPRLAGGRSEQYF
15	-	TRBJ2-5	TRBV7-2	TRBD2	TGTGCCAGCAGCCGGCCAGGACTAGCGGGAGGGACCCAGTACTTC	CASSRPGLAGGTQYF
16	-	TRBJ2-3	TRBV7-2	TRBD1	TGTGCCAGCAGCGCCTTTCCGGGACAGGGGGCAGATACGCAGTATTTT	CASSAFPGQGADTQYF
17	-	TRBJ2-2	TRBV7-3	TRBD1	TGTGCCAGCAGCTTATCTCCGAGGCAGGGGGTTGCCGGGGAGCTGTTTTTT	CASSLSPRQGVAGELFF
16	-	TRBJ1-1	TRBV18	TRBD1	TGTGCCAGCTCACCAACCTCGGGACAGTTGGTAACTGAAGCTTTCTTT	CASSPTSGQLVTEAFF
15	-	TRBJ2-7	TRBV7-9	TRBD1	TGTGCCAGCAGCGAACAGGGGGCGAGCTCCTACGAGCAGTACTTC	CASSEQGASSYEQYF
15	-	TRBJ2-7	TRBV6-5	TRBD2	TGTGCCAGCAGTTACGCTAGCGGGAGGGGATACGAGCAGTACTTC	CASSYASGRGYEQYF
14	-	TRBJ2-5	TRBV5-6	-	TGTGCCAGCAGCTTGCAACAGGGCCAAGAGACCCAGTACTTC	CASSLQQGQETQYF
14	-	TRBJ2-7	TRBV6-5	TRBD1	TGTGCCAGCAGGGGACAGGCGGGCTACTACGAGCAGTACTTC	CASRGQAGYYEQYF
13	once	TRBJ2-4	TRBV7-9	-	TGTGCCAGCAGCTCCGGTTCTTCAAACATTCAGTACTTC	CASSSGSSNIQYF
14	-	TRBJ2-7	TRBV19	TRBD2	TGTGCCAGTAGTACCGGGACTAGCGGCTACGAGCAGTACTTC	CASSTGTSGYEQYF
13	-	TRBJ2-2	TRBV19	-	TGTGCCAGCCTTGGACGGTTTTCGGGGGAGCTGTTTTTT	CASLGRFSGELFF
15	-	TRBJ2-7	TRBV2	TRBD2	TGTGCCAGCAGTGAAGGTAGCGGGGGTACCTACGAGCAGTACTTC	CASSEGSGGTYEQYF
14	-	TRBJ2-1	TRBV19	-	TGTGCCAGTAGTATAGTACAGTTCTACAATGAGCAGTTCTTC	CASSIVQFYNEQFF
13	-	TRBJ1-5	TRBV5-6	-	TGTGCCAGCAGCTCAATTGGGGGTCAGCCCCAGCATTTT	CASSSIGGQPQHF
13	-	TRBJ2-3	TRBV13	-	TGTGCCAGCAGGGCCGGTCCCGCAGATACGCAGTATTTT	CASRAGPADTQYF
13	-	TRBJ2-1	TRBV19	-	TGTGCCAGTAGTATTAATAGGGTTGATGAGCAGTTCTTC	CASSINRVDEQFF
15	-	TRBJ2-7	TRBV5-1	-	TGCGCCAGCAGCTTGGTCGCAGGGGCGACCTACGAGCAGTACTTC	CASSLVAGATYEQYF
13	-	TRBJ2-3	TRBV9	-	TGTGCCAGCAGCCCTAGCGGCACAGATACGCAGTATTTT	CASSPSGTDTQYF
14	-	TRBJ1-2	TRBV7-2	-	TGTGCCAGCAGCTTAGTCGGGGATATCTATGGCTACACCTTC	CASSLVGDIYGYTF
13	-	TRBJ2-3	TRBV28	-	TGTGCCAGCATAGGCGGGCCTGGGGATACGCAGTATTTT	CASIGGPGDTQYF
13	-	TRBJ1-1	TRBV30	-	TGTGCCCTAGAGAATAGGAGCCGGAGACAAGCTTTCTTT	CALENRSRRQAFF
21	-	TRBJ2-1	TRBV5-1	-	TGCGCCAGCAGCGGAGTGCTTGGGGCGGGGCTATTACGTAGCTCCTACAATGAGCAGTTCTTC	CASSGVLGAGLLRSSYNEQFF
14	once	TRBJ2-1	TRBV29-1	-	TGCAGCGTTGAAGGCGGCAGCTCCTACAATGAGCAGTTCTTC	CSVEGGSSYNEQFF
14	-	TRBJ2-1	TRBV7-6	TRBD1	TGTGCCAGTGCGACAGGGGCAACCTACAATGAGCAGTTCTTC	CASATGATYNEQFF
14	-	TRBJ2-7	TRBV4-3	-	TGCGCCAGCAGCCAAGTACTGGGGTCCTACGAGCAGTACTTC	CASSQVLGSYEQYF
16	once	TRBJ2-3	TRBV19	-	TGTGCCAGTAGTATTGGGCAGGGTCATAGCACAGATACGCAGTATTTT	CASSIGQGHSTDTQYF
18	-	TRBJ2-3	TRBV4-2	-	TGTGCCAGCAGCCTGCAAACCTCAGGTTTAGGGAGCACAGATACGCAGTATTTT	CASSLQTSGLGSTDTQYF
14	-	TRBJ1-5	TRBV27	-	TGTGCCAGCGGAGACCATGGGGGTAATCAGCCCCAGCATTTT	CASGDHGGNQPQHF
14	-	TRBJ2-1	TRBV7-9	TRBD2	TGTGCCAGCAGCCTACTAGCGGACCTCGGTGAGCAGTTCTTC	CASSLLADLGEQFF
13	-	TRBJ1-3	TRBV27	-	TGTGCCAGCAGTTTTACTCCTGGAAACACCATATATTTT	CASSFTPGNTIYF
13	-	TRBJ2-2	TRBV6-5	-	TGTGCCAGCAGGACCGGGTTAATCGGGGAGCTGTTTTTT	CASRTGLIGELFF
18	-	TRBJ1-4	TRBV11-3	TRBD1	TGTGCCAGCAGCTTAGACGACCTCAACAGGGGATGCAATGAAAAACTGTTTTTT	CASSLDDLNRGCNEKLFF
14	-	TRBJ1-1	TRBV28	TRBD1	TGTGCCAGCAGGCCGGGACAGGGGTACGTTGAAGCTTTCTTT	CASRPGQGYVEAFF
13	few	TRBJ1-1	TRBV6-4	-	TGTGCCATGCTGGCACAGGAGAACACTGAAGCTTTCTTT	CAMLAQENTEAFF
16	-	TRBJ2-3	TRBV5-1	TRBD2	TGCGCCAGCAGCCCAGGGACTAGCGGAAACACAGATACGCAGTATTTT	CASSPGTSGNTDTQYF
15	-	TRBJ1-2	TRBV7-9	TRBD1	TGTGCCAGCAGCTTAGTGGGACAGGATATCTATGGCTACACCTTC	CASSLVGQDIYGYTF
12	-	TRBJ2-1	TRBV2	-	TGTGCCAGCAGTGTTGTGTACAATGAGCAGTTCTTC	CASSVVYNEQFF
17	-	TRBJ1-1	TRBV7-9	TRBD1	TGTGCCAGCAGCCCTACGGGGACAGGGGGCGCGGGAACTGAAGCTTTCTTT	CASSPTGTGGAGTEAFF
14	-	TRBJ1-1	TRBV5-6	-	TGTGCCAGCAGCCCCCTATGGGGGAACACTGAAGCTTTCTTT	CASSPLWGNTEAFF